These 18 T cell receptor beta chains share one sample of origin, sequenced in a study of blood T cell repertoires in COVID-19. Here immunoSEQ multiplex PCR was the method, and the copy in TCRdb shows in-frame clones only, minus some. The profile covers some 320,000 clones, with 80% to 90% appearing a single time and roughly 5% taken by the ten largest. Sequences were obtained from PBMCs or T cells enriched from blood (not recorded which). All receptors come from a woman aged 30 to 39 who had recovered from COVID-19.

The gene calls are TRBV5-1 and TRBJ2-1; 7 bases line up with TRBD2. CDR1 SGHRS and CDR2 YFSETQ come from the germline V gene. CDR3 length: 16 residues. Trimming cost V 1 base and J 8 bases; bases outside gene matches: 12. The DNA for the CDR3 is TGCGCCAGCAGCTTGAAGCGGGCGGGGGTTATGGATGAGCAGTTCTTC. Its protein is CASSLKRAGVMDEQFF. The variable domain in full, with the rest retrieved from reference TRBV5-1 and TRBJ2-1, is KAGVTQTPRYLIKTRGQQVTLSCSPISGHRSVSWYQQTPGQGLQFLFEYFSETQRNKGNFPGRFSGRQFSNSRSEMNVSTLELGDSALYLCASSLKRAGVMDEQFFGPGTRLTVL.

The CDR3 region has the DNA TGTGCCAGCAGCCCCTCGCGGGGTTACTATGGCTACACCTTC. This encodes CASSPSRGYYGYTF. The genes are TRBV7-9 and TRBJ1-2; D not certain. This CDR3 is built from 14 residues. CDR1 SEHNR and CDR2 FQNEAQ come from the germline V gene (reference sequence). With 5 bases removed from V and 3 bases from J, the gap between germline ends came to 13 bases.

This clone was picked up one time. The CDR3 is CASSVRGAGSGNTIYF. CDR3 in DNA: TGTGCCAGCAGCGTAAGGGGCGCGGGGTCTGGAAACACCATATATTTT. The chain couples TRBV9 to TRBJ1-3, with TRBD1 as a possible D gene (5 bases). This CDR3 contains 16 residues. Trimming left V 1 base short and J 1 base short, with 12 bases between. Germline V gene sequence: CDR1 SGDLS, CDR2 YYNGEE.

The chain employs TRBV11-2 and TRBJ2-3; D is possibly TRBD1 (5 bases). CDR3 size: 16 residues. The V gene lost 1 base and the J gene lost 2 bases, with 13 bases spanning the gap. CDR1 SGHAT and CDR2 FQNNGV come from the germline V gene. The CDR3 region is CASSLAGRATTDTQYF. CDR3 coding DNA: TGTGCCAGCAGCTTAGCAGGCAGGGCGACCACAGATACGCAGTATTTT.

The chain employs TRBV19 and TRBJ1-2; D might be TRBD1 (5 bases). Germline loops: CDR1 LNHDA, CDR2 SQIVND (reference sequence). The CDR3 runs to 15 residues. With 6 bases removed from V and 1 base from J, the gap between germline ends came to 15 bases. The CDR3: CASSRPLGGNYGYTF. The CDR3 DNA reads TGTGCCAGTAGCCGACCTCTGGGGGGTAACTATGGCTACACCTTC. The complete variable domain, with remaining parts taken from reference TRBV19 and TRBJ1-2, reads DGGITQSPKYLFRKEGQNVTLSCEQNLNHDAMYWYRQDPGQGLRLIYYSQIVNDFQKGDIAEGYSVSREKKESFPLTVTSAQKNPTAFYLCASSRPLGGNYGYTFGSGTRLTVV.

This clone was counted only a few times. J is TRBJ2-7 and V is TRBV9; 7 bases are a match to TRBD1. After removal of 4 bases from V and 1 base from J, the junction contained 8 bases not matched to a gene. Germline lookup yields CDR1 SGDLS and CDR2 YYNGEE. The CDR3 has 15 amino acids. The CDR3 is CASSKGQAASYEQYF. The CDR3 DNA reads TGTGCCAGCAGCAAAGGACAGGCCGCATCCTACGAGCAGTACTTC.

A single count supports this clone. The rearrangement links TRBV5-4 to TRBJ2-3; TRBD2 might be the D (6 bases). Trimming removed 4 bases from V and 0 bases from J, with 24 bases in between. The germline CDR1 and CDR2 sequences are SGHNT and YYREEE (reference sequence). The CDR3 loop spans 19 amino acids. CDR3 DNA sequence: TGTGCCAGCAGCGGCTCGGGACTCAAGGCTTCAAGTAGCACAGATACGCAGTATTTT. It yields the protein CASSGSGLKASSSTDTQYF. Full variable domain (rest looked up from reference TRBV5-4 and TRBJ2-3): ETGVTQSPTHLIKTRGQQVTLRCSSQSGHNTVSWYQQALGQGPQFIFQYYREEENGRGNFPPRFSGLQFPNYSSELNVNALELDDSALYLCASSGSGLKASSSTDTQYFGPGTRLTVL.

A word on this clone: A much bigger clone sits one base away, suggesting this may be a read error. This specimen includes other DNA sequences encoding the same CDR3. The J gene is TRBJ2-7, the V gene TRBV6-5; 10 positions agree with TRBD1. Per the germline V gene, CDR1 is MNHEY and CDR2 is SVGAGI. This CDR3 has 13 residues. V shed 5 bases, J shed 3 bases, and the junction held 1 base outside the gene matches. The CDR3 reads CASSRDRGYEQYF. The CDR3 DNA sequence: TGTGCCAGCAGTCGGGACAGGGGCTACGAGCAGTACTTC.

A word on this clone: The same CDR3 arises from other DNA sequences in this sample as well. J is TRBJ2-3 and V is TRBV4-3, with a weak D call TRBD2 (6 bases). V lost 0 bases and J lost 5, with 9 bases in between. Germline CDR1 LGHNA, CDR2 YSLEER. CDR3 size: 14 residues. DNA for the CDR3: TGCGCCAGCAGCCAAGATACTAGCCGAGATACGCAGTATTTT. Translation gives CASSQDTSRDTQYF.

CDR3 loop: CASSSNPGPVETQYF. In DNA form, the CDR3 reads TGTGCCAGCAGCTCAAACCCGGGTCCAGTCGAGACCCAGTACTTC. The V gene is TRBV11-2, the J gene TRBJ2-5; D unresolved. Per the germline V gene, CDR1 is SGHAT and CDR2 is FQNNGV. The CDR3 loop spans 15 amino acids. Trimming pared 4 bases from V and 5 bases from J, leaving 17 bases between.

The DNA for the CDR3 is TGTGCCAGCAGCCACGACAGGGTCGGGCAGTACTTC. Translated: CASSHDRVGQYF. The chain links TRBV6-5 to TRBJ2-5; 7 bases align to TRBD1. V was clipped by 6 bases and J by 11 bases; unmatched bases: 9. CDR1 MNHEY and CDR2 SVGAGI come from the germline V gene. The CDR3 runs 12 residues.

This chain connects TRBV20-1 to TRBJ1-4, with no clear D. The V and J ends lost 7 bases and 5 bases respectively, with 8 bases between them. In germline, CDR1 is DFQATT, CDR2 SNEGSKA (reference sequence). The CDR3 contains 11 residues. CDR3 in amino acids: CSVVVNEKLFF. In nucleotides, the CDR3 is TGCAGTGTGGTAGTCAATGAAAAACTGTTTTTT.

The chain uses TRBV12-3 or TRBV12-4 and TRBJ1-1; D remains unclear. The CDR3 sequence is 12 residues long. Trimming cost V 8 bases and J 4 bases, with 11 bases left between them. CDR3 sequence: CASGRMGTEAFF. The CDR3 DNA reads as TGTGCCAGCGGGAGGATGGGCACTGAAGCTTTCTTT.

The chain links TRBV19 to TRBJ2-7, with D possibly TRBD2 on 5 matching bases. V dropped 4 bases and J dropped 3 bases, with 10 bases sitting between them. The CDR3 sequence is 13 residues long. Germline loops: CDR1 LNHDA, CDR2 SQIVND (reference sequence). CDR3 loop: CASSRVAGYEQYF. In DNA, the CDR3 is TGTGCCAGTAGTAGGGTGGCGGGCTACGAGCAGTACTTC. Supplemented by reference TRBV19 and TRBJ2-7, the full variable domain reads DGGITQSPKYLFRKEGQNVTLSCEQNLNHDAMYWYRQDPGQGLRLIYYSQIVNDFQKGDIAEGYSVSREKKESFPLTVTSAQKNPTAFYLCASSRVAGYEQYFGPGTRLTVT.

The rearrangement joins TRBV6-2 or TRBV6-3 to TRBJ2-5; D call uncertain. Germline CDR1 and CDR2: MNHEY and SVGEGT. This CDR3 spans 13 amino acids. Trimming removed 3 bases from V and 2 bases from J, with 7 bases in between. The CDR3 coding sequence is TGTGCCAGCAGTTATTGGGCACAAGAGACCCAGTACTTC. Amino acid sequence: CASSYWAQETQYF.

The chain employs TRBV6-5 and TRBJ2-7; TRBD1 is a possible D gene (5 bases). V lost 8 bases, J lost 2 bases, and 13 bases lay in between. From germline, CDR1 is MNHEY and CDR2 SVGAGI. The CDR3 runs to 13 residues. CDR3 in amino acids: CASGKTDPYEQYF. As DNA, the CDR3 is TGTGCCAGCGGTAAGACAGATCCCTACGAGCAGTACTTC.

V gene TRBV3-1 (or the pseudogene TRBV3-2) combines with J gene TRBJ1-2, with unresolved D. Per germline, CDR1 LGHDT and CDR2 YNNKEL (reference sequence). Trimming removed 3 bases at V and 4 bases at J, with 9 bases between. The CDR3 loop spans 13 amino acids. CDR3 sequence reads: CASSQSVFYGYTF. The CDR3 coding sequence is TGTGCCAGCAGCCAGTCGGTATTCTATGGCTACACCTTC.

The rearrangement links TRBV5-1 to TRBJ1-1, with 7 positions matching TRBD1. The CDR3 is 14 residues long. Germline V gene data show CDR1 as SGHRS and CDR2 as YFSETQ. The V gene end was trimmed by 7 bases and the J gene end by 5 bases; junction bases not matched to a gene: 11. CDR3 region: CASRRVGGNTEAFF. CDR3 coding DNA: TGCGCCAGCCGTCGGGTAGGGGGCAATACTGAAGCTTTCTTT.